The entry below gives a single TCR beta chain sequence along with its context. These data belong to a study of long-term antiretroviral therapy in people with HIV. An immunoSEQ assay, version v3.0, was performed at survey level. Clones were read by immunoSEQ multiplex PCR, and TCRdb kept only the in-frame ones, dropping some. The data show tens of thousands of clones, more than 80% seen once. Germline V gene sequence: CDR1 LNHDA, CDR2 SQIVND (reference sequence). The CDR3 totals 14 residues. V lost 6 bases and J lost 6; bases outside the gene matches: 7. The sequencing used unsorted PBMCs, collected 7.6 years after starting antiretroviral therapy. V gene TRBV19 combines with J gene TRBJ1-4; the match to TRBD1 covers 7 bases. The receptor's source is a woman between 40 and 55 years old with HIV. The CDR3 here is CASSDRVRHEKLFF. As DNA, the CDR3 is TGTGCCAGTAGCGACAGGGTTCGACATGAAAAACTGTTTTTT. The full variable domain, its missing parts supplied by reference TRBV19 and TRBJ1-4, is DGGITQSPKYLFRKEGQNVTLSCEQNLNHDAMYWYRQDPGQGLRLIYYSQIVNDFQKGDIAEGYSVSREKKESFPLTVTSAQKNPTAFYLCASSDRVRHEKLFFGSGTQLSVL.